This is a list of T cell receptor beta chains from one sample in a study of T cell repertoires in cytomegalovirus infection. TCRdb reprocessed the reads via MiXCR and lists one record per CDR3 protein. The table lists 640,000 or so distinct CDR3 sequences, roughly 30% of them singletons, with roughly 18% in the top ten. These receptors lack a known antigen. The sequences come from cultured PBMCs, collected from culture after CMV antigen stimulation. These receptors were taken from a human donor in good health (CMV status not recorded). Some clones in this sample may be carry-over from other donors' samples. Each CDR3 is given with its conserved first and last residue. D genes are given only for firm matches. Only part of the rows carry a size: once, few, many, or a class if the clone is expanded.

NA	TRBJ2-1	TRBV20-1	NA	13	CSAVPGGADEQFF	TGCAGTGCTGTCCCCGGCGGGGCTGATGAGCAGTTCTTC
once	TRBJ2-1	TRBV20-1	NA	14	CSARRLGLYNEQFF	TGCAGTGCTAGACGACTAGGGCTCTACAATGAGCAGTTCTTC
NA	TRBJ2-3	TRBV20-1	NA	12	CSARDGLNTQYF	TGCAGTGCTAGAGATGGTTTGAATACGCAGTATTTT
NA	TRBJ2-5	TRBV7-2	NA	15	CASSLVEGGRETQYF	TGTGCCAGCAGCTTAGTAGAGGGGGGGCGAGAGACCCAGTACTTC
NA	TRBJ2-4	TRBV7-2	NA	14	CASSLSPYKNIQYF	TGTGCCAGCAGCTTAAGCCCCTACAAAAACATTCAGTACTTC
many	TRBJ1-1	TRBV7-2	NA	12	CASSFMQAQAFF	TGTGCCAGCAGCTTTATGCAGGCGCAAGCTTTCTTT
NA	TRBJ2-4	TRBV20-1	NA	16	CSARDRTALPVNIQYF	TGCAGTGCTAGAGATAGGACAGCTCTACCCGTAAACATTCAGTACTTC
NA	TRBJ2-5	TRBV19	TRBD1	14	CASSIGQGQETQYF	TGTGCCAGTAGTATAGGACAGGGACAAGAGACCCAGTACTTC
NA	TRBJ1-1	TRBV7-8	NA	15	CASSLGPGADTEAFF	TGTGCCAGCAGCTTAGGTCCGGGAGCGGACACTGAAGCTTTCTTT
few	TRBJ2-1	TRBV7-2	TRBD2	16	CASSRGASGRGVEQFF	TGTGCCAGCAGCCGGGGGGCTAGCGGGAGGGGTGTCGAGCAGTTCTTC
NA	TRBJ2-1	TRBV19	TRBD2	16	CASRRFASGSVNEQFF	TGTGCCAGTAGGAGATTTGCTAGCGGGAGCGTCAATGAGCAGTTCTTC
NA	TRBJ1-1	TRBV19	TRBD1	14	CASSPPRGLTEAFF	TGTGCCAGTAGTCCCCCCAGGGGGCTAACTGAAGCTTTCTTT
NA	TRBJ2-7	TRBV7-2	TRBD2	15	CASSWGLAITNEQYF	TGTGCCAGCAGCTGGGGACTAGCGATTACCAACGAGCAGTACTTC
NA	TRBJ2-3	TRBV29-1	NA	14	CSVEQGISTDTQYF	TGCAGCGTTGAACAAGGCATTAGCACAGATACGCAGTATTTT
few	TRBJ2-1	TRBV7-8	TRBD2	18	CASRPMASGVARHNEQFF	TGTGCCAGCAGGCCTATGGCTAGCGGGGTGGCACGACACAATGAGCAGTTCTTC
few	TRBJ1-1	TRBV15	NA	13	CATSPRRNTEAFF	TGTGCCACCAGCCCACGTAGGAACACTGAAGCTTTCTTT
many	TRBJ2-3	TRBV7-2	NA	14	CASSLLLGTDTQYF	TGTGCCAGCAGCTTACTCCTAGGCACAGATACGCAGTATTTT
once	TRBJ2-1	TRBV6-6	TRBD2	17	CAGPGSGETNSYNEQFF	TGTGCCGGGCCGGGGAGCGGGGAAACCAACTCCTACAATGAGCAGTTCTTC
few	TRBJ2-3	TRBV9	NA	13	CASTQGSPDTQYF	TGTGCCAGCACCCAGGGGTCCCCAGATACGCAGTATTTT
few	TRBJ2-3	TRBV7-2	TRBD2	16	CASSWGSGGAMDTQYF	TGTGCCAGCAGCTGGGGCTCGGGGGGGGCGATGGATACGCAGTATTTT
NA	TRBJ2-7	TRBV7-9	NA	17	CASSSHEEGERRYEQYF	TGTGCCAGCAGCTCCCACGAGGAGGGAGAGAGGAGATACGAGCAGTACTTC
few	TRBJ2-4	TRBV7-9	NA	16	CASSLVGAMAKNIQYF	TGTGCCAGCAGCTTAGTGGGGGCTATGGCCAAAAACATTCAGTACTTC
many	TRBJ2-7	TRBV7-6	NA	16	CASSLSPLEESYEQYF	TGTGCCAGCAGCTTATCCCCACTGGAGGAGAGCTACGAGCAGTACTTC
few	TRBJ2-3	TRBV28	TRBD1	15	CASSLLTQGPDTQYF	TGTGCCAGCAGTTTACTGACACAGGGGCCGGATACGCAGTATTTT
NA	TRBJ2-1	TRBV7-2	NA	14	CASSLVSEFSEQFF	TGTGCCAGCAGCTTAGTTTCCGAGTTTTCTGAGCAGTTCTTC
few	TRBJ2-3	TRBV6-1	TRBD2	16	CASSEYAGGSTDTQYF	TGTGCCAGCAGTGAATACGCGGGGGGCAGCACAGATACGCAGTATTTT
few	TRBJ2-1	TRBV7-6	TRBD2	15	CASSQSGSPSNEQFF	TGTGCCAGCAGCCAGAGCGGGAGTCCCTCCAATGAGCAGTTCTTC
NA	TRBJ1-4	TRBV11-2	NA	16	CASSARTRATNEKLFF	TGTGCCAGCAGCGCGAGGACACGAGCAACTAATGAAAAACTGTTTTTT
many	TRBJ2-7	TRBV7-2	NA	13	CASSRRQTYEQYF	TGTGCCAGCAGCCGGCGACAGACCTACGAGCAGTACTTC
many	TRBJ2-1	TRBV7-2	NA	13	CASSLGANNEQFF	TGTGCCAGCAGCTTAGGGGCCAACAATGAGCAGTTCTTC
NA	TRBJ1-3	TRBV25-1	NA	16	CASSEWAGVSGNTIYF	TGTGCCAGCAGTGAATGGGCCGGGGTCTCTGGAAACACCATATATTTT
many	TRBJ1-5	TRBV19	NA	12	CASSRSNQPQHF	TGTGCCAGCAGTCGGAGCAATCAGCCCCAGCATTTT
NA	TRBJ2-7	TRBV12-3/TRBV12-4	NA	14	CATSPTLAFDEQYF	TGTGCCACCTCTCCGACACTGGCGTTTGACGAGCAGTACTTC
many	TRBJ1-2	TRBV7-2	NA	13	CASSRTVNYGYTF	TGTGCCAGCAGCCGTACAGTGAACTATGGCTACACCTTC